Below are 11 T cell receptor beta chains sequenced from a single sample in a study of beta chain features in type 1 diabetes. Their antigens remain unidentified. The study reverse transcribed the entire isolated RNA, so it sequenced expressed TCRB transcripts. The data were produced by immunoSEQ multiplex PCR, yet TCRdb's version contains in-frame clones alone and is incomplete. The sample holds around 250,000 clones, approximately 15% seen once. Study observations and caveats: When Type 1 diabetes patients were examined, their TCRB CDR3s proved moderately but significantly shorter in all four CD4+ subsets.

The source material was naive CD4+ T cells from blood. Source of these receptors: a man aged 30-40 years with type 1 diabetes.

This clone appeared a few times. The rearrangement joins TRBV30 to TRBJ2-5; D may be TRBD2 (6 bases). V was shortened by 3 bases and J by 0 bases, with 11 bases between the two germline ends. The CDR3 has 14 residues. The germline V gene encodes CDR1 GTSNPN and CDR2 SVGIG (reference sequence). The CDR3 sequence is CAWRPSGYQETQYF. CDR3 DNA sequence: TGTGCCTGGAGGCCCAGCGGGTACCAAGAGACCCAGTACTTC.

This clone was recorded a few times. CDR3 in DNA: TGTGCCAGCAGTTATGAGGGGGCGGGCACTGAAGCTTTCTTT. This gives the protein CASSYEGAGTEAFF. The rearrangement joins TRBV6-6 to TRBJ1-1, with TRBD1 identical over 7 bases. Unmatched junction bases numbered 5, after V lost 3 bases and J lost 4 bases. Per the germline V gene, CDR1 is MNHNY and CDR2 is SVGAGI (reference sequence). The CDR3 sequence is 14 residues long.

This chain links TRBV30 with TRBJ1-1; 11 bases are shared with TRBD1. Trimming at V came to 8 bases and at J to 7 bases, leaving 6 bases not matched to a gene. This CDR3 is built from 12 residues. Germline V gene sequence: CDR1 GTSNPN, CDR2 SVGIG (reference sequence). The CDR3 nucleotides read TGTGCCCGGACAGGGGGCAGAGGTGAAGCTTTCTTT. This encodes CARTGGRGEAFF.

The chain carries TRBV10-3 and TRBJ2-7; possible D gene TRBD1, 6 bases. The CDR3 has 14 amino acids. From germline, CDR1 is ENHRY and CDR2 SYGVKD. The germline V and J ends were trimmed by 10 bases and 2 bases, with 18 bases remaining between them. CDR3 residues: CATSDSQGPYEQYF. The CDR3 nucleotides are TGTGCCACATCGGACTCCCAGGGGCCCTACGAGCAGTACTTC.

This chain joins TRBV5-1 and TRBJ2-5; 7 nucleotides match TRBD1. Per germline, CDR1 SGHRS and CDR2 YFSETQ. The V gene end was trimmed by 4 bases and the J gene end by 2 bases; junction bases not matched to a gene: 2. The CDR3 spans 13 residues. For the CDR3, the DNA is TGCGCCAGCAGCAGGGACAGACAAGAGACCCAGTACTTC. Its protein product is CASSRDRQETQYF.

The chain employs TRBV30 and TRBJ2-5; no reliable D call. Germline CDR1 GTSNPN, CDR2 SVGIG (reference sequence). Trimming took off 5 bases at V and 5 bases at J, with 15 bases between the two ends. The CDR3 extends over 13 amino acids. The CDR3 coding sequence is TGTGCCTGGGCGCGGCAAAATGGGGAGACCCAGTACTTC. It translates to CAWARQNGETQYF.

On this clone: Other DNA sequences from this sample encode an identical CDR3 as well. The chain recombines TRBV18 with TRBJ1-1; TRBD1 matches at 9 bases. The V gene end was trimmed by 3 bases and the J gene end by 3 bases; junction bases not matched to a gene: 2. Germline lookup yields CDR1 KGHSH and CDR2 LQKENI. The CDR3 extends over 14 amino acids. CDR3 DNA sequence: TGTGCCAGCTCACCTCGACAGGGGGACACTGAAGCTTTCTTT. Protein: CASSPRQGDTEAFF.

The table lists this clone with a few counts. The chain employs TRBV30 and TRBJ1-3; D gene uncertain. The germline CDR1 and CDR2 sequences are GTSNPN and SVGIG (reference sequence). The CDR3 totals 12 residues. Trimming left V 5 bases short and J 4 bases short, with 9 bases between. CDR3 protein: CAWGVLGNTIYF. Here the CDR3 DNA reads TGTGCCTGGGGAGTTTTGGGAAACACCATATATTTT.

In this sample, this clone turned up a few times. This sequence joins TRBV9 and TRBJ2-2; D is unclear. The CDR3 spans 15 residues. Trimming shortened V by 6 bases and J by 1 base, and 13 bases separated the two germline ends. Germline V lookup: CDR1 SGDLS, CDR2 YYNGEE. The CDR3 sequence is CASNPAEMNTGELFF. For the CDR3, the DNA is TGTGCCAGCAACCCTGCGGAGATGAACACCGGGGAGCTGTTTTTT. Looking up the rest from reference TRBV9 and TRBJ2-2 gives the full variable domain: DSGVTQTPKHLITATGQRVTLRCSPRSGDLSVYWYQQSLDQGLQFLIQYYNGEERAKGNILERFSAQQFPDLHSELNLSSLELGDSALYFCASNPAEMNTGELFFGEGSRLTVL.

The chain links TRBV30 to TRBJ1-1; D is undetermined. V was pared by 0 bases and J by 0 bases, with 8 bases between. Germline-derived CDR1 and CDR2 are GTSNPN and SVGIG (reference sequence). CDR3 size: 14 residues. CDR3 sequence: CAWSVETVNTEAFF. The CDR3 DNA is TGTGCCTGGAGTGTGGAGACTGTGAACACTGAAGCTTTCTTT.

This chain links TRBV11-2 with TRBJ2-3; D is perhaps TRBD1 (5 bases). Germline lookup yields CDR1 SGHAT and CDR2 FQNNGV. V lost 6 bases to trimming and J lost 8 bases, with 18 bases between them. There are 14 residues in the CDR3. CDR3 DNA sequence: TGTGCCAGCAGTCCAGGGATATTTGAAGTTACGCAGTATTTT. This codes for CASSPGIFEVTQYF.